Below, 3 T cell receptor beta chains from the same sample are listed, as sequenced in a study of OX40 agonist ivuxolimab in advanced cancers. The assay was immunoSEQ multiplex PCR, and TCRdb's table has in-frame clones only and misses some. The sample contains about 48,000 clones, roughly 80% of which appear only once. The sample in question was CD4+ or CD8+ T cells sorted from blood, obtained in a trial of the OX40 agonist ivuxolimab. The source is an adult with an advanced solid tumor such as melanoma, head and neck, liver or kidney cancer.

V usage is TRBV27 and J usage is TRBJ1-2; D is possibly TRBD1 (5 bases). V was cut by 3 bases and J by 3 bases, with 14 bases left in between. The V gene's germline CDR1 is MNHEY and CDR2 SMNVEV (reference sequence). CDR3 length: 15 residues. Here the CDR3 DNA reads TGTGCCAGCAGTTTCGAAGGGGACTCCCACTATGGCTACACCTTC. This sequence encodes CASSFEGDSHYGYTF.

The rearrangement links TRBV6-4 to TRBJ2-7; D may match TRBD1 or TRBD2 (5 bases each). Germline lookup yields CDR1 MRHNA and CDR2 SNTAGT. This CDR3 is built from 14 residues. Trimming left V 9 bases short and J 4 bases short, with 19 bases between. The CDR3 protein is CASVVGTQVYEQYF. The CDR3 DNA reads as TGTGCCAGTGTCGTCGGGACGCAAGTTTACGAGCAGTACTTC.

This chain joins TRBV11-2 and TRBJ2-3, with D possibly TRBD1 on 5 matching bases. The V and J ends lost 0 bases and 6 bases respectively, with 10 bases between them. In germline, CDR1 is SGHAT, CDR2 FQNNGV. This CDR3 is 14 amino acids long. CDR3 coding DNA: TGTGCCAGCAGCTTAGACAGGGCCTCGGATACGCAGTATTTT. It encodes CASSLDRASDTQYF.